Shown below are 9 T cell receptor beta chains from a single sample sequenced in a study of neurological immune-mediated disorders. TCRdb re-called the 5' RACE reads through MiXCR, storing one row per CDR3 protein. The data contain tens of thousands of distinct CDR3 sequences, roughly 9.8% of them singletons. Time point denoted: longitudinal time-point 2. Sequencing input: PBMCs. These TCRs come from a man aged 25-45 years in good health.

This clonotype was observed many times. The CDR3 loop reads CSAMRASQNTEAFF. The CDR3 bases are TGCAGCGCCATGAGGGCAAGCCAAAACACTGAAGCTTTCTTT. The rearrangement joins TRBV29-1 to TRBJ1-1; D is ambiguous. This CDR3 is 14 amino acids long. From germline, CDR1 is SQVTM and CDR2 ANQGSEA. V lost 7 bases to trimming and J lost 2 bases, with 17 bases between them.

The table lists this clonotype with many counts. The gene calls are TRBV29-1 and TRBJ2-5, with D possibly being TRBD2 (5 bases). Per the germline V gene, CDR1 is SQVTM and CDR2 is ANQGSEA. Trimming took off 6 bases at V and 4 bases at J, with 18 bases between the two ends. The CDR3 contains 14 residues. CDR3 sequence reads: CSVDGNPAGETQYF. As DNA, the CDR3 is TGCAGCGTCGACGGGAACCCGGCGGGAGAGACCCAGTACTTC.

In this sample, this clonotype turned up many times. V and J are TRBV7-3 and TRBJ2-5; D may be TRBD1 (7 bases). The CDR3 runs 13 residues. Germline assignment: CDR1 SGHTA and CDR2 FQGTGA. V lost 5 bases and J lost 5, with 12 bases in between. CDR3 nucleotide sequence: TGTGCCAGCAGCCCAGGGGGGTGGGAGACCCAGTACTTC. Translating it yields CASSPGGWETQYF. The variable domain in full, completed from reference TRBV7-3 and TRBJ2-5, reads GAGVSQTPSNKVTEKGKYVELRCDPISGHTALYWYRQSLGQGPEFLIYFQGTGAADDSGLPNDRFFAVRPEGSVSTLKIQRTERGDSAVYLCASSPGGWETQYFGPGTRLLVL.

V gene TRBV15 combines with J gene TRBJ2-3; 8 nucleotides agree with TRBD2. V gave up 7 bases and J gave up 2 bases; unmatched junction bases: 2. The germline V gene has CDR1 LNHNV and CDR2 YYDKDF (reference sequence). The CDR3 spans 13 residues. The CDR3 DNA reads TGTGCCACCAATAGCGGGAACACAGATACGCAGTATTTT. Its translation: CATNSGNTDTQYF.

This clonotype was observed many times. The V and J genes are TRBV5-4 and TRBJ2-1; the match to TRBD2 covers 8 bases. The CDR3 length is 17 residues. With 3 bases clipped from V and 2 bases from J, the junction kept 10 bases outside the gene matches. In germline, CDR1 is SGHNT, CDR2 YYREEE (reference sequence). CDR3 region: CASSSRRTGGTYNEQFF. As DNA, the CDR3 is TGTGCCAGCAGCTCGAGACGAACGGGAGGGACCTACAATGAGCAGTTCTTC.

This clonotype was detected ten times or more. This chain links TRBV29-1 with TRBJ2-7, with 9 bases lining up with TRBD2. After removal of 4 bases from V and 4 bases from J, the junction contained 8 bases not matched to a gene. The germline CDR1 and CDR2 sequences are SQVTM and ANQGSEA. The CDR3 is 14 residues long. CDR3 DNA: TGCAGCGTTGGAGGTAGCGGGAGTGGTTACGAGCAGTACTTC. This gives the protein CSVGGSGSGYEQYF.

This clonotype was picked up many times. The rearrangement uses TRBV10-3 and TRBJ2-7; 9 bases are shared with TRBD1. There are 14 residues in the CDR3. In germline, CDR1 is ENHRY, CDR2 SYGVKD. V trimming: 6 bases; J trimming: 4 bases; junction bases outside the gene matches: 7. CDR3: CAISPGQGTYEQYF. DNA of the CDR3: TGTGCCATCAGCCCGGGACAGGGAACATACGAGCAGTACTTC.

This clonotype was counted at least ten times. The chain employs TRBV4-2 and TRBJ2-7; tentatively, D is TRBD1 (6 bases). Germline CDR1 and CDR2: LGHNA and YNFKEQ. Trimming removed 8 bases at V and 4 bases at J, with 18 bases between. The CDR3 is 14 residues long. DNA for the CDR3: TGTGCCAGCCGGAACAGGGCCTCAGGGTACGAGCAGTACTTC. Translating it yields CASRNRASGYEQYF.

This clonotype was recorded many times. V usage is TRBV12-3 or TRBV12-4 and J usage is TRBJ2-7, with TRBD2 matching over 16 bases. CDR3 length equals 18 residues. V shed 5 bases, J shed 2 bases, and the junction held 9 bases outside the gene matches. CDR3 nucleotide sequence: TGTGCCAGCAGTGTCGGGACTAGCGGGAGGGCCGCACCCTACGAGCAGTACTTC. This translates into CASSVGTSGRAAPYEQYF.